This T cell receptor beta chain was identified during a study of cytomegalovirus exposure and HLA in healthy donors (dated by TCRdb to 2017 to 2019). For context, the study as a whole: According to an earlier analysis of 587 of the donors, about 179 million T cells yielded 90 million to 140 million unique TCR beta sequences and more than 250 Gb of sequence data. An early release that covered roughly 600 HLA-typed donors contained approximately 320 gigabases of sequencing data and around 85 million unique TCR sequences. The genetic ancestry cluster associated with self-reported Caucasian donors included roughly four fifths of the roughly 400 genotyped donors. The study was designed to test whether signatures of past pathogen exposure could be identified by cataloging public T cell receptors. The study profiled the T cell repertoires of more than 500 subjects by immunosequencing and related them to cytomegalovirus serostatus. In addition to the first cohort of 666 subjects, a separate validation cohort of approximately 110 different subjects was used. The study combined high-throughput TCR immunosequencing, statistical association of individual TCRs with disease status, and machine learning to predict cytomegalovirus infection status. A later analysis re-analyzed previously published TCR beta repertoires from 660 or so donors and added high-resolution HLA genotyping to study TCR occurrence patterns. The later analysis used no new phenotypic data to find candidate immune exposures, relying instead on TCR beta sequences and their occurrence across donors. An earlier analysis of 587 of the donors applied high-throughput TCR beta sequencing to assess whether each TCR beta V gene segment acted as functional or pseudogenic. Donor age, sex, ethnicity and CMV serostatus were compiled alongside the repertoire data. Genome-wide SNP genotypes for about 60% of the roughly 700 donors were used in a later genetic analysis, which treated that subset as a discovery cohort. Every discovery cohort repertoire had been produced on one sequencing platform. HLA typing included class I and class II loci at four-digit resolution. Typing coverage differed by locus: A, B, C, DRB1 and DQB1 were typed in roughly 629-630 donors, DQA1 in 522, DPA1 in 600 to 610, and DPB1 in just under 490. Several DR-DQ haplotypes were handled as single units for association and clustering because linkage in the cohort was strong. Across about 380 genotyped donors of the cohort, an average of roughly 250,000 unique TCR beta nucleotide sequences per donor were sequenced, and 15% to 20% of those sequences were non-productive.

V is pared back by 1 base and J by 1 base, with 8 bases lying between the germline termini. The germline V gene provides CDR1 SGHTA and CDR2 FQGNSA. Measured from the cysteine to the phenylalanine, the CDR3 is 14 residues long. Only CDR3 DNA is held: 42 bases, read in frame from base 1. The cohort was made up of approximately 700 healthy bone marrow donors. All cohort members were sampled while nominally healthy, although unrecorded immune exposures were likely present. The donor tested CMV seropositive and was one of the 289 seropositive cohort members. A peripheral blood sample was provided by each donor, and peripheral blood mononuclear cells were used for TCR beta sequencing. Genomic DNA was extracted from the blood cell samples with the Qiagen DNeasy Blood Extraction Kit. Turning to this clone: Its target antigen remains unknown. Per-nucleotide qualities are absent, and no much larger clonotype sits a single base away.

Library preparation employed the immunoSEQ multiplex PCR assay. For the multiplex PCR, a mixture combining 60 forward primers for TCR Vbeta segments and 13 reverse primers for TCR Jbeta segments was used. Amplification of the CDR3 region of rearranged TCR beta genes was performed with a multiplex PCR assay on genomic DNA. The Illumina HiSeq System was used to sequence the amplified TCR beta libraries as 87-base-pair reads. The authors' pipeline ran thus. A later analysis counted around 72 million unique TCR beta chains across the 640 or so repertoires, and some 12 million of these chains were shared by at least two donors. A nearest-neighbor algorithm error-corrected the raw reads and collapsed the reads into unique sequences, merging closely related sequences to remove PCR and sequencing errors. CDR3 sequences were aligned to IMGT reference sequences to assign V, D and J gene segments. For a sequence to be retained, a match of at least six nucleotides to both a V gene segment and a J gene segment was required. A rearrangement counted as productive if the CDR3 had no stop codons and remained in frame with V and J, and every other rearrangement counted as non-productive. Following IMGT convention, CDR3 was defined as the stretch from the second conserved V-encoded cysteine up to the conserved J-encoded phenylalanine. In an earlier analysis of around 600 of the donors, sequences lacking an unambiguous match to a single V gene segment were excluded. In an earlier analysis of roughly 500 of the donors, V segments were called functional above 56.7% productive rearrangements and were called segregating when the between-donor standard deviation exceeded 5%. To diagnose cytomegalovirus status from the catalog of TCR beta chain sequences, a statistical classification framework was built. A later analysis assigned V and J genes by comparing TCR nucleotide sequences with IMGT/GENE-DB human TR gene sequences. The TCRdist pipeline was used in a later analysis to assign CDR3 sequences and most-parsimonious VDJ recombination scenarios. In a later analysis, every TCR beta chain was defined by the combination of its CDR3 amino acid sequence and its V-gene family, and reads without a unique V-gene family were dropped. As a way to deal with suspected cross-contamination and a sequencing artifact, a later analysis dropped 450 to 700 nucleotide sequences that were highly shared and had low generation probability. For each public chain, a later analysis derived a clonal expansion index from normalized ranks of inferred template counts within each repertoire. In a later analysis, generation probabilities were computed with a VDJ recombination model fitted to out-of-frame rearrangements, and the resulting probabilities were checked against IGoR. A later analysis scored TCR-TCR, TCR-HLA and TCR-CMV co-occurrence with hypergeometric tests, applying a repertoire-size bias correction to TCR pairs. In a later analysis, false discovery rates were estimated by permuting HLA or CMV assignments 20 times. In a later analysis, co-occurring TCRs were grouped using DBSCAN, and TCRdist sequence similarity was added for clustering within HLA-allele-positive subsets. Repertoires with fewer than 30,000 or more than 120,000 public chains were left out of co-occurrence clustering, as were about 5 repertoires with anomalous nucleotide sharing. Imported from immuneACCESS, the table was reduced by TCRdb to in-frame sequences with V and J called. These copies leave out some clones; in studies compared against another copy, an unresolved V gene accounts for under half, and the cause of the remainder is not known. D and trimming were read from the DNA, whereas the V and J calls and clone size are those reported in that table. The sample table records tens of thousands of clones; 70% to 80% of these occur just once. The biggest ten clones account for around 3.2% of the sample.

Study-wide findings and limitations: Most CMV-associated TCR beta chains appeared to be HLA-restricted in a later analysis, and the HLA associations seemed to be driven largely by CMV exposure. When HLA alleles, especially DR and DQ, strongly co-occurred, TCR associations were difficult to assign to individual alleles. The 87-base-pair reads could not distinguish some IMGT-functional V segments, including TRBV6-2 and TRBV6-3, so those segments were excluded. The classifier was reported to diagnose cytomegalovirus status with high specificity and sensitivity in both the original cohort and the validation cohort. Sequencing depth was assumed to be roughly uniform across donors in the presence/absence analyses, though that assumption may not hold. According to the authors, the approach could potentially be generalized to other disease states and immunological phenotypes. Linkage disequilibrium might explain the correlated functional status among segregating V segments, but an unknown experimental factor could not be excluded. CMV serostatus was the only immune exposure information available for the cohort. According to a later genetic analysis, donors in an Asian-associated ancestry cluster had fewer N-insertions in productive TCRs than the approximately 670-donor mean. In vitro tests confirmed that a few of the cytomegalovirus-associated TCR beta chains recognize cytomegalovirus antigens. In an earlier analysis of 587 of the donors, most TCR beta V segments appeared in productive rearrangements about 87% or about 30% of the time, broadly matching IMGT annotations. A total of roughly 160 TCR beta chains were listed by the study as associated with cytomegalovirus. The sequencing pipeline was judged likely to have produced a cluster of highly shared sequence variants as a technical artifact. Because counts were too low, roughly 17 rarely observed V segments, including chromosome 9 orphons, were left out of the earlier analysis of several hundred of the donors. HLA typing was unavailable for some donors at each locus, so association tests used only the typed subset. The cohort was sequenced for TCR beta chains only, and without alpha or paired-chain data the features that could be detected were limited. A later genetic analysis associated a missense DCLRE1C variant with V-gene and J-gene trimming of TCR beta chains, and an independent cohort replicated the association. A further reported finding was that TCR beta sequences accurately predicted the HLA-A and HLA-B alleles for most subjects in the first cohort. Most TCR sequences were seen in very few donors, while some public TCRs were found in many individuals. Specific HLA alleles were associated with 15,000 to 20,000 TCR beta sequences at a false discovery rate of 0.05 in a later analysis. Several of the top co-occurrence clusters appeared to be linked to parvovirus B19, influenza, CMV and Epstein-Barr virus, according to a later analysis. Compared with equally common non-associated chains, HLA-associated TCR beta chains in a later analysis were more clonally expanded and had lower generation probabilities. In a later analysis, the rate of TCR association differed among HLA loci, with DRB1 alleles having the most associated TCRs and HLA-C alleles having the fewest.

The sequenced sample was PBMCs. The chain links TRBV7-2 with TRBJ2-7; tentative D gene TRBD1, with 6 bases matching. The receptor's source is a man aged 45-65 years in good health and CMV-seropositive. The DNA sequence is given as TGTGCCAGCAGCTTAGTTCAGGGGTCCTACGAGCAGTACTTC. The resulting protein is CASSLVQGSYEQYF.